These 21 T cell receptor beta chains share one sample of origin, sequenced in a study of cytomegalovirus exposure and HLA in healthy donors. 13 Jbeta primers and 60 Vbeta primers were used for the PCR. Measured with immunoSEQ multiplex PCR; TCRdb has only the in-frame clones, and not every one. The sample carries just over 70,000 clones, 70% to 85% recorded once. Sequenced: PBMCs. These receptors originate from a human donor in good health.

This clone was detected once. The CDR3: CASSIGGLLNEQFF. The CDR3 nucleotides read TGTGCCAGCAGCATCGGGGGACTCCTAAATGAGCAGTTCTTC. This chain links TRBV7-6 with TRBJ2-1; a possible D gene is TRBD2 (6 bases). CDR1 and CDR2 from the germline V gene are SGHVS and FNYEAQ. Trimming pared 5 bases from V and 7 bases from J, leaving 15 bases between. CDR3 length: 14 residues.

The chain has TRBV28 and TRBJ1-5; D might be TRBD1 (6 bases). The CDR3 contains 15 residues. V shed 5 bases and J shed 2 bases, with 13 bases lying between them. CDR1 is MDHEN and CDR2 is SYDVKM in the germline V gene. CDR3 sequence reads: CASSLQGLGNQPQHF. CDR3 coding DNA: TGTGCCAGCAGTCTACAGGGATTGGGCAATCAGCCCCAGCATTTT. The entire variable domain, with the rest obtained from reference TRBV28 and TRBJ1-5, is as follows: DVKVTQSSRYLVKRTGEKVFLECVQDMDHENMFWYRQDPGLGLRLIYFSYDVKMKEKGDIPEGYSVSREKKERFSLILESASTNQTSMYLCASSLQGLGNQPQHFGDGTRLSIL.

The CDR3 sequence: CASSFRDRGGETQYF. For the CDR3, the DNA is TGTGCCAGCAGCTTCCGGGACAGGGGAGGAGAGACCCAGTACTTC. This chain uses TRBV11-1 with TRBJ2-5; 10 bases align to TRBD1. There are 15 residues in the CDR3. Germline V CDR1 and CDR2: SGHAT, FQDESV (reference sequence). V shed 3 bases, J shed 4 bases, and the junction held 5 bases outside the gene matches. Full variable domain (missing parts from reference TRBV11-1 and TRBJ2-5): EAEVAQSPRYKITEKSQAVAFWCDPISGHATLYWYRQILGQGPELLVQFQDESVVDDSQLPKDRFSAERLKGVDSTLKIQPAELGDSAMYLCASSFRDRGGETQYFGPGTRLLVL.

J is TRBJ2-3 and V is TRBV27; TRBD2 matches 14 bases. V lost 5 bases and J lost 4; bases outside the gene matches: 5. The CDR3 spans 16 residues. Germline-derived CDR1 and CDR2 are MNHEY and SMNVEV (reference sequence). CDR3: CASSRGLAGVPDTQYF. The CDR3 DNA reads TGTGCCAGCAGTCGGGGACTAGCGGGAGTCCCAGATACGCAGTATTTT.

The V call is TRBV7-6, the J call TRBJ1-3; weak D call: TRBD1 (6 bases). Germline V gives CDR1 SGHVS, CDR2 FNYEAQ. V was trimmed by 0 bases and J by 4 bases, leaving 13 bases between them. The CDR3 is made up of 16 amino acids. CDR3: CASSLARGSEGNTIYF. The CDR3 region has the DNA TGTGCCAGCAGCTTAGCGAGGGGGTCTGAAGGAAACACCATATATTTT.

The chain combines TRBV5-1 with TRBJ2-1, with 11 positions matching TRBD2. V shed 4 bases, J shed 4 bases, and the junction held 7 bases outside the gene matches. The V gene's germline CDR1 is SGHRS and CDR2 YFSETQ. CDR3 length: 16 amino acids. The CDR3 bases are TGCGCCAGCAGCCCCACTAGCGGGAGTTCATACAATGAGCAGTTCTTC. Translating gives CASSPTSGSSYNEQFF. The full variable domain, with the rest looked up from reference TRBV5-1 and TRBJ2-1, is KAGVTQTPRYLIKTRGQQVTLSCSPISGHRSVSWYQQTPGQGLQFLFEYFSETQRNKGNFPGRFSGRQFSNSRSEMNVSTLELGDSALYLCASSPTSGSSYNEQFFGPGTRLTVL.

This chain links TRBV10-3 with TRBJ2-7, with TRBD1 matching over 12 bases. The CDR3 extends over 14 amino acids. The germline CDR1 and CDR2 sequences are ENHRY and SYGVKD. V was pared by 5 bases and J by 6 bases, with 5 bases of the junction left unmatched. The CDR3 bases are TGTGCCATCAGTCTCCGGGACAGGGGGCTCGAGCAGTACTTC. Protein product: CAISLRDRGLEQYF.

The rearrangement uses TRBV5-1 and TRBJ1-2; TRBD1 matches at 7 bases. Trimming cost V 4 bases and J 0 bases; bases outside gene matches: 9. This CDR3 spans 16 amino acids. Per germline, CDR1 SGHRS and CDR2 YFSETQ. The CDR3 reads CASSPSQGGTNYGYTF. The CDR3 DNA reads TGCGCCAGCAGCCCATCCCAGGGGGGCACTAACTATGGCTACACCTTC.

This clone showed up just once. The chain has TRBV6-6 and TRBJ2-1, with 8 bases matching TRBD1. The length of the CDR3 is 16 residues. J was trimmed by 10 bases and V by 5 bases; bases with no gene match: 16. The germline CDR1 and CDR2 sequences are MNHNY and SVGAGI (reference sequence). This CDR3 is CASSNLPPQGAREQFF. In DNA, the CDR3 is TGTGCCAGCAGTAACCTACCTCCTCAGGGGGCTCGGGAGCAGTTCTTC.

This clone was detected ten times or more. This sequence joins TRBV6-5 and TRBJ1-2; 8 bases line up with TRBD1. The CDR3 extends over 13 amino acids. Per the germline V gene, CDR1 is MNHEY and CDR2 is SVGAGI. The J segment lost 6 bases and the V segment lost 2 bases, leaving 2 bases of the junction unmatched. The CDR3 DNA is TGTGCCAGCAGTTACGGACAGGGAAATGGCTACACCTTC. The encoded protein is CASSYGQGNGYTF.

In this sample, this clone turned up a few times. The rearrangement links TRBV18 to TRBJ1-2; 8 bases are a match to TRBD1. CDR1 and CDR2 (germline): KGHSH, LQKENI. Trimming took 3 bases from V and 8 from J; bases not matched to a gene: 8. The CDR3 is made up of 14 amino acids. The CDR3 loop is CASSPGQGSGGYTF. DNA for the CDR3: TGTGCCAGCTCACCCGGACAGGGCTCGGGAGGCTACACCTTC.

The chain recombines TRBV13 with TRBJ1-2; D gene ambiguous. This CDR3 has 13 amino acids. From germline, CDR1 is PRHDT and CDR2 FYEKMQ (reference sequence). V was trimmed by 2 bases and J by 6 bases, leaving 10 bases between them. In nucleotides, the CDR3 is TGTGCCAGCAGCTTACCCGGGAGAGATGGCTACACCTTC. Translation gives CASSLPGRDGYTF.

CDR3 in DNA: TGCGCCAGCAGCCAAGGCCAGGTCTTCAGTCAGCCCCAGCATTTT. The encoded protein is CASSQGQVFSQPQHF. The chain is built from TRBV4-1 and TRBJ1-5, with no clear D. The length of the CDR3 is 15 residues. V lost 1 base and J 6 bases, leaving 13 bases between the germline ends. Germline assignment: CDR1 MGHRA and CDR2 YSYEKL.

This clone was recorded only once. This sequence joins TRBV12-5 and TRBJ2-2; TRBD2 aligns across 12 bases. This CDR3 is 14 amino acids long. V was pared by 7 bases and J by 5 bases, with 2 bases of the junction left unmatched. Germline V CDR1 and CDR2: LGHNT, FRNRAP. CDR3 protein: CASEGTSGTGELFF. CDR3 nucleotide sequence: TGTGCTAGTGAGGGGACTAGCGGGACCGGGGAGCTGTTTTTT.

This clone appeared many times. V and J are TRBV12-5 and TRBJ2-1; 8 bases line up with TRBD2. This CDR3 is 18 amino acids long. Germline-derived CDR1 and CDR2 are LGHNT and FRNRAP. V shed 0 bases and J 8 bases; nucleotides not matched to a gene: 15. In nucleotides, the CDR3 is TGTGCTAGTGGTTTGGTTAAGGACGGGAGGGCGATCCCCGATGAGCAGTTCTTC. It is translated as CASGLVKDGRAIPDEQFF. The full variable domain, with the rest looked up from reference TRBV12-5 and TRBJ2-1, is DARVTQTPRHKVTEMGQEVTMRCQPILGHNTVFWYRQTMMQGLELLAYFRNRAPLDDSGMPKDRFSAEMPDATLATLKIQPSEPRDSAVYFCASGLVKDGRAIPDEQFFGPGTRLTVL.

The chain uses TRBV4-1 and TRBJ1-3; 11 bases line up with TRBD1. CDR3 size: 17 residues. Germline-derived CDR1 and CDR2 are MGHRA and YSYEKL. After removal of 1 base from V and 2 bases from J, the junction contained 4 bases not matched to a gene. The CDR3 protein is CASSQADRGQAGNTIYF. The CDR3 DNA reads TGCGCCAGCAGCCAAGCGGACAGGGGGCAAGCTGGAAACACCATATATTTT.

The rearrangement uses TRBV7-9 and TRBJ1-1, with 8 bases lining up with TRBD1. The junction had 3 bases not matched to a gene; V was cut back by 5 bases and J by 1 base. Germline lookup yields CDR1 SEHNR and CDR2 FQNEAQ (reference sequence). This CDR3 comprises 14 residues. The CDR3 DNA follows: TGTGCCAGCAGCACCGGGACAGGGAACACTGAAGCTTTCTTT. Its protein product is CASSTGTGNTEAFF.

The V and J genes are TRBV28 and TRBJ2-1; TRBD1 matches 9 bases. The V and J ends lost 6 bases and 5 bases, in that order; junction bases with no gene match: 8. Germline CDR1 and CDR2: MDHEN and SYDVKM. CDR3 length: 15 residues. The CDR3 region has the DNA TGTGCCAGCAGCCCCGCCGGACAGGGGCACAATGAGCAGTTCTTC. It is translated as CASSPAGQGHNEQFF.

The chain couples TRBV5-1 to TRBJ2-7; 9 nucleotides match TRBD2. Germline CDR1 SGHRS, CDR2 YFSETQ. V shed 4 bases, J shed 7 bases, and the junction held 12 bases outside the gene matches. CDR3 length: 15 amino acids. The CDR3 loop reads CASSLVAGGPGEQYF. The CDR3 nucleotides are TGCGCCAGCAGCCTGGTGGCGGGAGGGCCGGGTGAGCAGTACTTC.

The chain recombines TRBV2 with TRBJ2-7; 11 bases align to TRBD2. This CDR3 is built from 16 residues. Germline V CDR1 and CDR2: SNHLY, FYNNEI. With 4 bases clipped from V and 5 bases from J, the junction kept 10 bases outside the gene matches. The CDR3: CASSGTGLAGGNEQYF. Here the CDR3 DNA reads TGTGCCAGCAGTGGTACAGGTCTAGCGGGAGGAAACGAGCAGTACTTC.

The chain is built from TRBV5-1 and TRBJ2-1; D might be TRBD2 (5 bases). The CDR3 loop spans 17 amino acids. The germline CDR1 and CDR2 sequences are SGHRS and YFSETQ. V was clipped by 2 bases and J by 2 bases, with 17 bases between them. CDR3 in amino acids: CASSFSPGGSTYNEQFF. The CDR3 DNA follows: TGCGCCAGCAGCTTCAGCCCCGGAGGATCGACCTACAATGAGCAGTTCTTC.